The sequence of this TCR beta chain was determined in a study of blood T cell repertoires in COVID-19. Across the study: The samples span acute and convalescent COVID-19 from the United States, Italy and Spain.

V shed 6 bases and J 4 bases; nucleotides not matched to a gene: 5. Germline lookup yields CDR1 SNHLY and CDR2 FYNNEI. The CDR3 consists of 14 residues. TCRdb's table, derived via immunoSEQ multiplex PCR, lists solely in-frame clones and lacks some. The sample consists of about 70,000 clones, approximately 90% of them appearing once. The chain joins TRBV2 to TRBJ2-5; 10 bases are a match to TRBD1. What was sequenced was peripheral blood. This receptor was taken from a woman of 80 years or more with acute or convalescent COVID-19. The CDR3 reads CASRDRQGAETQYF. In DNA form, the CDR3 reads TGTGCCAGCAGGGACCGACAGGGGGCAGAGACCCAGTACTTC.